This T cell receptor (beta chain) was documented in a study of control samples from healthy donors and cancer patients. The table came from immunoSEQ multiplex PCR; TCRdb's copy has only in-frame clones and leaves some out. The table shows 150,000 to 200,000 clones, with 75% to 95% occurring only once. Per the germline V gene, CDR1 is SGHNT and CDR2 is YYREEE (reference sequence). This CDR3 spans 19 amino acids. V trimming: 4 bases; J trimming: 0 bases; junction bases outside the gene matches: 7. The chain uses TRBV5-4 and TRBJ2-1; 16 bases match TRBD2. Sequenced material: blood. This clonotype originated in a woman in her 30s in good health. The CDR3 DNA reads TGTGCCAGCAGCAAACCGGGACTAGCGGGAGGGGGCTCCTACAATGAGCAGTTCTTC. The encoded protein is CASSKPGLAGGGSYNEQFF.